The 22 T cell receptor beta chains below all came from one sample that was sequenced in a study of early T cells in non-severe SARS-CoV-2 infection. From the 5' RACE reads, TCRdb called clonotypes with MiXCR, one entry per CDR3 protein. Among tens of thousands of distinct CDR3 sequences listed, about 4.5% were seen once. The source material was whole blood. These receptors were taken from an adult who was a healthcare worker with PCR-confirmed SARS-CoV-2 infection or an uninfected control (not recorded which).

This clonotype has at least ten counts. The chain has TRBV19 and TRBJ2-1; D is undetermined. V was trimmed by 7 bases and J by 6 bases, leaving 10 bases between them. Germline-derived CDR1 and CDR2 are LNHDA and SQIVND (reference sequence). The CDR3 sequence is 12 residues long. The CDR3 bases are TGTGCCAGTAAACCAGGCGGCAATGAGCAGTTCTTC. As protein: CASKPGGNEQFF.

This clonotype was recorded at least ten times. The chain combines TRBV29-1 with TRBJ2-1; D not certain. Trimming cost V 6 bases and J 9 bases, with 12 bases left between them. There are 11 residues in the CDR3. Looked up from germline, CDR1 is SQVTM and CDR2 is ANQGSEA. CDR3 protein: CSVSEPGEQFF. CDR3 coding DNA: TGCAGCGTCAGTGAACCTGGTGAGCAGTTCTTC.

This clonotype has a count of ten or more. J is TRBJ1-2 and V is TRBV30; D gene uncertain. The V end was cut by 0 bases, the J end by 6 bases, with 5 bases between. The CDR3 loop spans 11 amino acids. From germline, CDR1 is GTSNPN and CDR2 SVGIG (reference sequence). DNA of the CDR3: TGTGCCTGGAGTGTACGTCATGGCTACACCTTC. Amino acid sequence: CAWSVRHGYTF.

There are many counts of this clonotype. At one end the junction does not follow the germline gene, possibly because of a read error. The CDR3 region has the DNA TGTGCCAGCAGTGACAGGGGCAAACAGCCCCAGCATTTT. Residues: CASSDRGKQPQHF. The chain is built from TRBV6-1 and TRBJ1-5; weak D call: TRBD1 (6 bases). Germline V gives CDR1 MNHNS, CDR2 SASEGT. CDR3 length equals 13 residues.

There are many counts of this clonotype. This chain joins TRBV29-1 and TRBJ1-2; tentative D call: TRBD1 (5 bases). The germline V gene has CDR1 SQVTM and CDR2 ANQGSEA. V shed 7 bases and J shed 6 bases, with 15 bases lying between them. The CDR3 runs 12 residues. The CDR3 region is CSAQRQGHGYTF. The CDR3 DNA reads as TGCAGCGCCCAGAGGCAGGGCCATGGCTACACCTTC.

This clonotype is categorized as medium-sized (0.01 to 0.1%). V usage is TRBV19 and J usage is TRBJ2-7; D is ambiguous. Per the germline V gene, CDR1 is LNHDA and CDR2 is SQIVND (reference sequence). The length of the CDR3 is 15 residues. V gave up 1 base and J gave up 5 bases, with 15 bases separating them. The CDR3 region has the DNA TGTGCCAGTAGTATAGCTCAAGAGATAACCCACGAGCAGTACTTC. Amino acid sequence: CASSIAQEITHEQYF.

This clonotype was found many times. This sequence joins TRBV4-2 and TRBJ2-2, with TRBD1 as a possible D gene (6 bases). CDR1 is LGHNA and CDR2 is YNFKEQ in the germline V gene. V lost 0 bases and J 1 base, leaving 12 bases between the germline ends. This CDR3 is built from 17 residues. The CDR3 loop reads CASSQDVGGQNTGELFF. The CDR3 region has the DNA TGTGCCAGCAGCCAAGATGTTGGGGGACAGAACACCGGGGAGCTGTTTTTT.

This clonotype was seen repeatedly, ten times or more. The rearrangement joins TRBV20-1 to TRBJ2-3; 11 bases are shared with TRBD2. The V gene end was trimmed by 2 bases and the J gene end by 2 bases; junction bases not matched to a gene: 9. The CDR3 is made up of 17 amino acids. Germline V CDR1 and CDR2: DFQATT, SNEGSKA (reference sequence). The CDR3 is CSARSPRLAGNTDTQYF. The CDR3 bases are TGCAGTGCTAGATCTCCCCGACTAGCGGGGAACACAGATACGCAGTATTTT.

This clonotype was seen ten or more times. The chain has TRBV7-3 and TRBJ2-1; D is possibly TRBD2 (5 bases). Trimming removed 5 bases at V and 7 bases at J, with 15 bases between. The CDR3 is 14 residues long. Germline V lookup: CDR1 SGHTA, CDR2 FQGTGA. CDR3 region: CASSINVLANEQFF. CDR3 bases: TGTGCCAGCAGCATAAACGTCTTAGCGAATGAGCAGTTCTTC.

This clonotype was observed many times. The V call is TRBV28, the J call TRBJ2-3; unclear D gene. V lost 3 bases, J lost 0 bases, and 16 bases lay in between. The CDR3 has 17 amino acids. From germline, CDR1 is MDHEN and CDR2 SYDVKM. The CDR3 DNA reads TGTGCCAGCAGTTTTGCTCCTCCGGGCCATAGCACAGATACGCAGTATTTT. Protein sequence: CASSFAPPGHSTDTQYF.

This clonotype was counted ten times or more. V usage is TRBV12-3 or TRBV12-4 and J usage is TRBJ1-5, with D possibly being TRBD1 (5 bases). Trimming stripped 1 base from V and 5 bases from J, with 15 bases between. The CDR3 runs 16 residues. The DNA for the CDR3 is TGTGCCAGCAGTTTAGTTGCTGGAAAGGGGCATCAGCCCCAGCATTTT. Protein: CASSLVAGKGHQPQHF.

This clonotype was observed many times. An end of the junction does not agree with germline; a read error may underlie this. The chain links TRBV12-3 or TRBV12-4 to TRBJ2-2; a weak D match, TRBD2 (5 bases). This CDR3 contains 12 residues. The CDR3 DNA follows: TGTGCCAGCAGTTCCCCACCCGGGAAGCTGTTTTTT. Translating it yields CASSSPPGKLFF.

This clonotype was seen at least ten times. V gene TRBV19 combines with J gene TRBJ2-1, with D perhaps TRBD2 (6 bases). The length of the CDR3 is 13 residues. The germline V and J ends were trimmed by 10 bases and 6 bases, with 16 bases remaining between them. Germline CDR1 is LNHDA and CDR2 is SQIVND (reference sequence). The CDR3 sequence: CATNPGGFNEQFF. CDR3 DNA: TGTGCCACAAACCCCGGGGGTTTCAATGAGCAGTTCTTC.

This clonotype has at least ten counts. The genes are TRBV20-1 and TRBJ1-1; 7 nucleotides agree with TRBD1. Losses at the gene ends were 6 bases for V and 11 bases for J; bases not matched to a gene: 9. The CDR3 spans 11 residues. Germline V lookup: CDR1 DFQATT, CDR2 SNEGSKA (reference sequence). Here the CDR3 DNA reads TGCAGTGCCGTCTCCCAGGGGGGGGCTTTCTTT. Its protein is CSAVSQGGAFF.

This clonotype was counted between two and nine times. The chain employs TRBV29-1 and TRBJ2-3; 7 nucleotides line up with TRBD2. Unmatched junction bases numbered 2, after V lost 2 bases and J lost 3 bases. Germline V gene lookup returns CDR1 SQVTM and CDR2 ANQGSEA. This CDR3 spans 13 amino acids. Here the CDR3 DNA reads TGCAGCGTTGAAAAGGGAGGGACAGATACGCAGTATTTT. This gives the protein CSVEKGGTDTQYF.

The chain links TRBV20-1 to TRBJ2-3; TRBD1 might be the D (7 bases). CDR1 and CDR2 from the germline V gene are DFQATT and SNEGSKA (reference sequence). The CDR3 runs to 14 residues. Deletions cut 5 bases from V and 3 bases from J, with 15 bases between. CDR3 nucleotides: TGCAGTGCTCCGACAGGGACTTATACAGATACGCAGTATTTT. The encoded protein is CSAPTGTYTDTQYF.

V and J are TRBV29-1 and TRBJ1-1; D remains ambiguous. Trimming stripped 1 base from V and 0 bases from J, with 6 bases between. The germline gives CDR1 SQVTM, CDR2 ANQGSEA. The CDR3 runs 13 residues. CDR3 sequence reads: CSVEGRMNTEAFF. The CDR3 bases are TGCAGCGTTGAAGGCAGGATGAACACTGAAGCTTTCTTT.

This clonotype appeared many times. V gene TRBV7-6 combines with J gene TRBJ2-7; D is unclear. Trimming cost V 5 bases and J 4 bases, with 12 bases left between them. Germline assignment: CDR1 SGHVS and CDR2 FNYEAQ. This CDR3 has 13 residues. CDR3 DNA sequence: TGTGCCAGCAGCGAAAACTCGGCGTACGAGCAGTACTTC. This sequence encodes CASSENSAYEQYF.

This clonotype was seen a handful of times. This chain connects TRBV11-2 to TRBJ1-3, with D possibly matching TRBD1 (6 bases). This CDR3 contains 14 residues. V gave up 5 bases and J gave up 4 bases, with 12 bases separating them. The germline V gene encodes CDR1 SGHAT and CDR2 FQNNGV. Here the CDR3 reads CASSLGQPGNTIYF. CDR3 nucleotide sequence: TGTGCCAGCAGCCTGGGACAACCGGGAAACACCATATATTTT.

Ten or more counts support this clonotype. The V gene is TRBV6-5, the J gene TRBJ2-5; D might be TRBD2 (6 bases). V lost 2 bases and J 3 bases, leaving 13 bases between the germline ends. Per the germline V gene, CDR1 is MNHEY and CDR2 is SVGAGI. The CDR3 contains 15 residues. The CDR3 DNA sequence: TGTGCCAGCAGTTACGGGCGGGACGCTAAAGAGACCCAGTACTTC. The encoded protein is CASSYGRDAKETQYF.

This clonotype was detected ten times or more. The chain carries TRBV6-5 and TRBJ1-1; D unresolved. V was trimmed by 0 bases and J by 4 bases, leaving 9 bases between them. The length of the CDR3 is 14 residues. Per germline, CDR1 MNHEY and CDR2 SVGAGI. CDR3: CASSYSRVVTEAFF. As DNA, the CDR3 is TGTGCCAGCAGTTACTCCCGGGTGGTCACTGAAGCTTTCTTT.

This clonotype came up many times. The rearrangement joins TRBV28 to TRBJ2-1; D is possibly TRBD1 (5 bases). This CDR3 contains 13 residues. Germline lookup yields CDR1 MDHEN and CDR2 SYDVKM. Trimming removed 2 bases from V and 3 bases from J, with 5 bases in between. CDR3 sequence: CASSLDSYNEQFF. CDR3 nucleotide sequence: TGTGCCAGCAGTTTAGACAGCTACAATGAGCAGTTCTTC.